This note documents a single T cell receptor (beta chain) sequence. Source study methods: Counts of nucleated cells, estimated from reference gene primer amplification, were obtained. Libraries were prepared by immunoSEQ multiplex PCR; TCRdb keeps only in-frame clonotypes and omits some of them. V and J calls and clone size come straight from that table; D and trimming were deduced from the DNA. The sample consists of some 200,000 clones, roughly 87% of them appearing once. This sample is part of a study of blood T cell repertoires in COVID-19. Across the whole study: The United States, Italy and Spain were the sources of the acute and convalescent COVID-19 samples. T cells, B-cell-depleted T cells, or PBMCs supplied cDNA or gDNA.

Input material: peripheral blood. The receptor's source is a woman in her late teens or twenties who had recovered from COVID-19.

This CDR3 is CAISELGTTNTEAFF. CDR3 DNA: TGTGCCATCAGTGAACTCGGGACAACGAACACTGAAGCTTTCTTT. This rearrangement joins TRBV10-3 to TRBJ1-1; possibly TRBD1 for D (6 bases). The germline CDR1 and CDR2 sequences are ENHRY and SYGVKD. The CDR3 length is 15 residues. Between the trimmed V and J ends, which lost 3 bases and 1 base, there was a span of 12 bases.